The sequence of this T cell receptor (beta chain) was determined in a study of blood T cells in healthy people across ages. The overall study: Template switching retrieved approximately one barcoded beta molecule for each two T cells.

From germline, CDR1 is MNHNS and CDR2 SASEGT. V was shortened by 7 bases and J by 5 bases, with 17 bases between the two germline ends. This CDR3 has 14 amino acids. This clonotype was detected once. Then a second PCR, running roughly 7 to 11 cycles, was carried out with a sample-barcoded 5' primer and a J-beta primer mix. A single record per CDR3 protein comes from TCRdb applying MiXCR to the 5' RACE reads. The sample yields roughly 500,000 distinct CDR3 sequences, less than 25% seen once. The data were also submitted as part of a second study, on T cells of mothers and their children. According to that study: Reads recorded for TCR beta CDR3 numbered over 9.5 million per mother and around 3 million per child. Comparable shaping of TCR recombination output by thymic selection was observed in related and unrelated pairs. Related mother-child pairs showed slightly higher but non-significant overlap than unrelated pairs.

Sequenced sample: blood. This TCR came from a boy aged 10-17 years in good health. The V and J genes are TRBV6-1 and TRBJ2-5; D may be TRBD2 (7 bases). CDR3 in DNA: TGTGCCAGCATAGTGGGGGGGGCCTGGGAGACCCAGTACTTC. As protein: CASIVGGAWETQYF.